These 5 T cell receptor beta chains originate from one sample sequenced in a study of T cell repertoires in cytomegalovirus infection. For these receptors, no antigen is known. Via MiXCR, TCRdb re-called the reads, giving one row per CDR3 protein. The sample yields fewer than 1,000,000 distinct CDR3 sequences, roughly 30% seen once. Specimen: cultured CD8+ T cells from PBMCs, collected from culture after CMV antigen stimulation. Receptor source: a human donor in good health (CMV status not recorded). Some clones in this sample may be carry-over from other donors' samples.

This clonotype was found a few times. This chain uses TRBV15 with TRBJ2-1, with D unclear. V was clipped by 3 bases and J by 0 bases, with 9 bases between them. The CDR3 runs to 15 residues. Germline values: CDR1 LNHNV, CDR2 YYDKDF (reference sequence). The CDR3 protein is CATSSRSHSYNEQFF. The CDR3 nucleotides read TGTGCCACCAGCAGCCGGTCTCACTCCTACAATGAGCAGTTCTTC. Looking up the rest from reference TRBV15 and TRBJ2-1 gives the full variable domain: DAMVIQNPRYQVTQFGKPVTLSCSQTLNHNVMYWYQQKSSQAPKLLFHYYDKDFNNEADTPDNFQSRRPNTSFCFLDIRSPGLGDTAMYLCATSSRSHSYNEQFFGPGTRLTVL.

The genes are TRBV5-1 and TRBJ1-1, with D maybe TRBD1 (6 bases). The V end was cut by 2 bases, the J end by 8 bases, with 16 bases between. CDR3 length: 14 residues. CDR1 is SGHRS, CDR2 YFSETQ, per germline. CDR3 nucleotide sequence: TGCGCCAGCAGCTTACACACGGGGGCCGGGGAAGCTTTCTTT. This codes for CASSLHTGAGEAFF.

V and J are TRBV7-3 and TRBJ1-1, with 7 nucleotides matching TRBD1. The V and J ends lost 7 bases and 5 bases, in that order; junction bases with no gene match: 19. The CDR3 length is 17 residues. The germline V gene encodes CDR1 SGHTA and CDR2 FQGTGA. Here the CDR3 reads CASTHSDVVPGGTEAFF. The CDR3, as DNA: TGTGCCAGCACCCACTCAGACGTAGTACCAGGGGGAACTGAAGCTTTCTTT.

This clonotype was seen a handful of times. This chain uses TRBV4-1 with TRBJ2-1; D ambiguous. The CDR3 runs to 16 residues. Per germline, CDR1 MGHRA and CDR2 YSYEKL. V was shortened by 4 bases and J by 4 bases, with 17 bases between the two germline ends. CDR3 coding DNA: TGCGCCAGCAGCCCAGACGGAGCGACTGGGTACAATGAGCAGTTCTTC. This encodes CASSPDGATGYNEQFF.

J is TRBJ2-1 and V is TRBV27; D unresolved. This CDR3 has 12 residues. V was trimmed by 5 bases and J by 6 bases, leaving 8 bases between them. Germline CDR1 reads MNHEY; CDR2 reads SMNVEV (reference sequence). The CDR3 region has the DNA TGTGCCAGCAGTAACCTACTCAATGAGCAGTTCTTC. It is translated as CASSNLLNEQFF.